Detailed here is one T cell receptor beta chain. This clonotype was recorded at least ten times. No antigen is known for it. No base-level quality is on record; no much larger clone is a single base apart. PBMCs were isolated by Ficoll-Paque density gradient centrifugation. This entry is derived from a study of T-cell memory formation after mild COVID-19 (dated by TCRdb to the early 2020s). Study-wide context: Most TCR sequence clusters were specific to one of the two donors. Two young, previously healthy adult volunteers, one female and one male, were included in the cohort. In a couple of donors, T-cell clones that expanded and contracted after mild COVID-19 were followed by sequencing TCRalpha and TCRbeta repertoires longitudinally. Study-level results and caveats: Contracting CD4+ clones turned up mainly in the CM and EM memory subsets, whereas EMRA was where CD8+ clones were enriched. Only two mild cases were covered by the study, and larger cohorts that include severe cases with pre-infection samples were considered necessary. Clones that contracted from day 15 to 85 showed balanced CD4/CD8 phenotypes, whereas a second wave of clones that expanded from day 15 to 37 leaned towards CD4+. SARS-CoV-2 specificity was not confirmed for the second-wave clones peaking on day 37. The detection of some responding clones in pre-infection memory suggests that pre-existing cross-reactive memory T cells joined the SARS-CoV-2 response.

Sequencing was performed on an Illumina NovaSeq 6000. TCRalpha and TCRbeta cDNA libraries were built by 5'RACE with constant-segment primers, adding sample barcodes and unique molecular identifiers. RNA was extracted from every sample with Trizol reagent. Amplification of the libraries took two PCR steps, and the second step added a second sample barcode plus Illumina TruSeq adapters. Sequencing of the libraries was done on an Illumina NovaSeq, producing 2 x 150 bp paired-end reads. In the source study's methods: Reads were demultiplexed and collapsed into UMI-guided consensus sequences with migec v1.2.7. Using mixcr v2.1.11, UMI consensuses were aligned to TRA and TRB V and J templates and then assembled into clonotypes. A clonotype was counted as expanded or contracted only if both edgeR and NoisET called the change significant, with noise models trained on biological replicates. For edgeR calls, a false discovery rate-adjusted p below 0.01 and a log2 fold-change threshold of 1 were applied. As an exploratory analysis of dynamics, PCA with hierarchical clustering was applied to max-normalized trajectories of the 1000 most abundant clonotypes. Separately sequenced CD4+ and CD8+ repertoires were used to assign the CD4 or CD8 phenotype of responding clones. TCRdb handled the public reads itself, with Q25 trimming in fastp and clone calling in MiXCR, and kept productive beta chains. Each CDR3 protein gets just one entry, which takes the most common genes and DNA from the rows behind it. These V and J calls rely on TCRdb rather than the paper's analysis. The sample includes tens of thousands of distinct CDR3 sequences, with roughly 16% observed a single time. Under 45% of the sample is held by the ten biggest clonotypes.

V lost 5 bases and J lost 0 bases; the stretch between them is 11 bases long. From the cysteine through the phenylalanine, the CDR3 covers 16 amino acids. Here the CDR3 DNA is all that survives: 48 bases in frame from base 1. The chain is encoded by TRBV12-3 or TRBV12-4 joined to TRBJ2-6, with the D gene not clear enough to name. This sequence was found in a man aged 18 to 29 who had mild COVID-19 (a few samples of this study predate the infection). The sample titles of this study are shuffled in the database, so cell type and time point are left out; the donor was told from shared clones. Sequenced material: PBMCs or a T cell subset sorted from them (not recorded which). The DNA is TGTGCCAGCAGTCCGGTGGGCCTCTCTGGGGCCAACGTCCTGACTTTC. Translation gives CASSPVGLSGANVLTF.